This T cell receptor beta chain was captured in a study of cytomegalovirus exposure and HLA in healthy donors. Both 60 Vbeta primers and 13 Jbeta primers went into the PCR. The data were produced by immunoSEQ multiplex PCR, yet TCRdb's version contains in-frame clones alone and is incomplete. This table holds roughly 230,000 clones, around four fifths found once. Germline V gives CDR1 SGHVS, CDR2 FNYEAQ. V lost 1 base, J lost 7 bases, and 13 bases lay in between. The CDR3 totals 15 residues. The source material was PBMCs. The chain couples TRBV7-6 to TRBJ2-2, with a weak D call TRBD1 (5 bases). The sequence came from a boy aged 5-17 years in good health and CMV-seronegative. The CDR3 spells CASSLDVGADGELFF. CDR3 sequence (DNA): TGTGCCAGCAGCTTAGATGTAGGGGCCGACGGGGAGCTGTTTTTT.